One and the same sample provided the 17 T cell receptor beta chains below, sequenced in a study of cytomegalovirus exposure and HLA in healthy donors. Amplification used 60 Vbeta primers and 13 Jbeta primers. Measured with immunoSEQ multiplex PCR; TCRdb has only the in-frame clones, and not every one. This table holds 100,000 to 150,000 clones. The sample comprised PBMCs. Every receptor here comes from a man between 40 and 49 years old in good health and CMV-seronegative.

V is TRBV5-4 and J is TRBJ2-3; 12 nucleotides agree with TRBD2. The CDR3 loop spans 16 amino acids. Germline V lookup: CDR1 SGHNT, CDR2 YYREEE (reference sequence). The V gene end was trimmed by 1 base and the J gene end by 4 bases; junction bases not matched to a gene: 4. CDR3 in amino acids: CASSLPSGRAADTQYF. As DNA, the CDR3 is TGTGCCAGCAGCTTGCCTAGCGGGAGGGCCGCAGATACGCAGTATTTT.

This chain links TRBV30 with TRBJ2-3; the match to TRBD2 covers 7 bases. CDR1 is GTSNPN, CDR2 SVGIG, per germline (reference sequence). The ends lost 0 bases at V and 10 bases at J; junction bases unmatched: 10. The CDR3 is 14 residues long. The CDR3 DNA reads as TGTGCCTGGAGTGTGGAGGGGAGGGTGACCGCGCAGTATTTT. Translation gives CAWSVEGRVTAQYF.

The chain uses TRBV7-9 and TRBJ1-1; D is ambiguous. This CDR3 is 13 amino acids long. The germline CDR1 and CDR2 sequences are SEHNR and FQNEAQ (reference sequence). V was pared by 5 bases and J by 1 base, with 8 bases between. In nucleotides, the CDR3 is TGTGCCAGCAGCCTGCGACAGAACACTGAAGCTTTCTTT. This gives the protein CASSLRQNTEAFF.

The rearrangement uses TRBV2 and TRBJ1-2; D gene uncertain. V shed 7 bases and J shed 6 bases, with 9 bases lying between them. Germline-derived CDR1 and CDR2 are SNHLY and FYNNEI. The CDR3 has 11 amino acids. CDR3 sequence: CASTLGDGYTF. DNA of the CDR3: TGTGCCAGCACTCTGGGAGATGGCTACACCTTC.

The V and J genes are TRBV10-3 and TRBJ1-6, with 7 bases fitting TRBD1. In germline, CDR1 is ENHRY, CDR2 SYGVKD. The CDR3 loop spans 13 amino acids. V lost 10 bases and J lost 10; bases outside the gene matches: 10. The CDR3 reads CATWTGLGSPLHF. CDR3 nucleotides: TGTGCCACTTGGACAGGTCTGGGATCACCCCTCCACTTT.

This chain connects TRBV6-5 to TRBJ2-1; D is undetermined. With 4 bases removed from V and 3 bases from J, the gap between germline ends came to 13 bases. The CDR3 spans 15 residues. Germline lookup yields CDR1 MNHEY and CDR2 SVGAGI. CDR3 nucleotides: TGTGCCAGCAGTTTACTCGGGTTGGGCTACAATGAGCAGTTCTTC. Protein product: CASSLLGLGYNEQFF.

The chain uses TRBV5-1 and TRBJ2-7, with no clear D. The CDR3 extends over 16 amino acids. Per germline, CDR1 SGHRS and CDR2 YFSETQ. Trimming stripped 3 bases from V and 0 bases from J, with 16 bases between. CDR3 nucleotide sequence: TGCGCCAGCAGCTGGTCGTCACTCCCGAGCTCCTACGAGCAGTACTTC. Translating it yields CASSWSSLPSSYEQYF.

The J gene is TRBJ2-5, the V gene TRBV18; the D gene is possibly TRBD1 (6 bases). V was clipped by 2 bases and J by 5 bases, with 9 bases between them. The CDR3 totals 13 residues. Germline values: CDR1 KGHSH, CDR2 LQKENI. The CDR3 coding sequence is TGTGCCAGCTCACCAAGAACAGGGGAGACCCAGTACTTC. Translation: CASSPRTGETQYF. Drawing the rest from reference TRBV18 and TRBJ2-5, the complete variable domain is NAGVMQNPRHLVRRRGQEARLRCSPMKGHSHVYWYRQLPEEGLKFMVYLQKENIIDESGMPKERFSAEFPKEGPSILRIQQVVRGDSAAYFCASSPRTGETQYFGPGTRLLVL.

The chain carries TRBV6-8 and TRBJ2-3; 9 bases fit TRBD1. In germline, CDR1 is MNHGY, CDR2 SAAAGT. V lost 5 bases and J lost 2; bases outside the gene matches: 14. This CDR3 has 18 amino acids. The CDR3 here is CASSLGTGLKLITDTQYF. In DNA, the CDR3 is TGTGCCAGCAGTCTGGGGACAGGGCTTAAACTTATCACAGATACGCAGTATTTT.

Here the CDR3 reads CSVDFRQRVTEAFF. Here the CDR3 DNA reads TGCAGCGTTGATTTTCGACAGCGAGTCACTGAAGCTTTCTTT. J is TRBJ1-1 and V is TRBV29-1; maybe TRBD1 (5 bases). Germline V gene lookup returns CDR1 SQVTM and CDR2 ANQGSEA. The CDR3 runs to 14 residues. Trimming removed 3 bases from V and 4 bases from J, with 15 bases in between.

In nucleotides, the CDR3 is TGTGCCAGCTCACCATCCAGCGGGAGTTATACGCAGTATTTT. Amino acid sequence: CASSPSSGSYTQYF. The J gene is TRBJ2-3, the V gene TRBV18, with 8 nucleotides matching TRBD2. Trimming removed 2 bases from V and 7 bases from J; junction bases left unmatched: 5. CDR1 KGHSH and CDR2 LQKENI come from the germline V gene. CDR3 length: 14 amino acids.

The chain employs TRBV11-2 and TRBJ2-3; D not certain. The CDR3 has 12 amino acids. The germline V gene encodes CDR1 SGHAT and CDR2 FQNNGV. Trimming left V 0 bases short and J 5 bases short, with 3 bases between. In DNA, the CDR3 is TGTGCCAGCAGCTTAGACGGAGATACGCAGTATTTT. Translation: CASSLDGDTQYF.

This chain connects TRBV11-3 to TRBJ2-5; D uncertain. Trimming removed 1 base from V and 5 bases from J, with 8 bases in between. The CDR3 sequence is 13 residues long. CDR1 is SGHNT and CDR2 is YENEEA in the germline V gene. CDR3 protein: CASSLGPRETQYF. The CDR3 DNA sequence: TGTGCCAGCAGCTTAGGGCCCAGGGAGACCCAGTACTTC.

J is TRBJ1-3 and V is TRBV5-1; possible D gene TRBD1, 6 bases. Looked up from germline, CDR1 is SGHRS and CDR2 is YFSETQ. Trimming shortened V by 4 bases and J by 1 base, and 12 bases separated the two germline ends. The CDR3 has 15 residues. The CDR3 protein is CASSDPTGSGNTIYF. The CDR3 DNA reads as TGCGCCAGCAGCGATCCTACAGGGTCTGGAAACACCATATATTTT. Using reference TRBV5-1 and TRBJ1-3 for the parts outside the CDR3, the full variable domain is KAGVTQTPRYLIKTRGQQVTLSCSPISGHRSVSWYQQTPGQGLQFLFEYFSETQRNKGNFPGRFSGRQFSNSRSEMNVSTLELGDSALYLCASSDPTGSGNTIYFGEGSWLTVV.

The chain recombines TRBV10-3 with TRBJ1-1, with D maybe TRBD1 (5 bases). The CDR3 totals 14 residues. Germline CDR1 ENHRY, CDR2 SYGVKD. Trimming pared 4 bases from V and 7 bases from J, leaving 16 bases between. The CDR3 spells CAISGFDRRGEAFF. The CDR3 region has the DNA TGTGCCATCAGTGGATTTGACAGAAGGGGTGAAGCTTTCTTT.

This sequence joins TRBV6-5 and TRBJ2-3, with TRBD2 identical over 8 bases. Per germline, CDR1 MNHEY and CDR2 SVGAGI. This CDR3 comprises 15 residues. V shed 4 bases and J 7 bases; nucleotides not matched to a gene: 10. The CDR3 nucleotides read TGTGCCAGCAGTTCAGGACTAGCCGGTCGGTATACGCAGTATTTT. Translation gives CASSSGLAGRYTQYF.

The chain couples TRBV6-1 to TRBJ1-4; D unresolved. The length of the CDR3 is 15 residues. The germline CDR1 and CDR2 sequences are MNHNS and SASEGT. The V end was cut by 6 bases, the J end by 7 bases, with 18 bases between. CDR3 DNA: TGTGCCAGCAGACCTTACCCATCAGATTCTGAAAAACTGTTTTTT. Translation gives CASRPYPSDSEKLFF.